Listed here are 18 T cell receptor beta chains from one sample, sequenced in a study of blood T cell repertoires in COVID-19. The assay was immunoSEQ multiplex PCR, and TCRdb's table has in-frame clones only and misses some. The table has fewer than 45,000 clones, nearly 90% seen once. Source material: peripheral blood. Receptors originate from a man aged 55 to 69 with active or convalescent COVID-19.

This chain joins TRBV7-9 and TRBJ2-6, with TRBD1 matching over 7 bases. The V segment lost 4 bases and the J segment 4 bases; nucleotides outside the gene matches: 10. The CDR3 sequence is 17 residues long. CDR1 and CDR2 (germline): SEHNR, FQNEAQ (reference sequence). The CDR3: CASSSLLRGHGANVLTF. CDR3 DNA: TGTGCCAGCAGCTCCCTCCTAAGGGGGCACGGGGCCAACGTCCTGACTTTC.

DNA of the CDR3: TGTGCCAGTAGTATTGAGGGCTTCAGGCAGTTCTTC. It is translated as CASSIEGFRQFF. This chain connects TRBV19 to TRBJ2-1; possibly TRBD2 for D (5 bases). The CDR3 consists of 12 residues. Germline CDR1 is LNHDA and CDR2 is SQIVND (reference sequence). Trimming pared 3 bases from V and 12 bases from J, leaving 12 bases between.

This rearrangement joins TRBV7-2 to TRBJ2-1; a weak D match, TRBD2 (6 bases). The V and J ends lost 0 bases and 3 bases respectively, with 12 bases between them. CDR1 is SGHTA, CDR2 FQGNSA, per germline. The CDR3 consists of 16 residues. The CDR3 sequence: CASSLALGGIYNEQFF. The CDR3 DNA is TGTGCCAGCAGCTTAGCGCTTGGCGGGATCTACAATGAGCAGTTCTTC.

CDR3 region: CASSTRGDTIYF. The CDR3 DNA reads as TGTGCCAGCAGCACCAGGGGGGACACCATATATTTT. The chain is built from TRBV6-6 and TRBJ1-3; 7 bases are a match to TRBD1. The CDR3 is 12 amino acids. Germline V lookup: CDR1 MNHNY, CDR2 SVGAGI (reference sequence). V was pared by 6 bases and J by 8 bases, with 4 bases of the junction left unmatched.

This chain uses TRBV6-5 with TRBJ2-5; D remains unclear. Trimming took off 2 bases at V and 4 bases at J, with 11 bases between the two ends. CDR1 is MNHEY and CDR2 is SVGAGI in the germline V gene. This CDR3 region has 14 residues. The CDR3, as DNA: TGTGCCAGCAGTTACACTTCGGGTTTAGAGACCCAGTACTTC. Protein product: CASSYTSGLETQYF.

The chain recombines TRBV28 with TRBJ2-2; 7 nucleotides match TRBD2. This CDR3 contains 18 residues. J was trimmed by 4 bases and V by 0 bases; bases with no gene match: 11. Germline assignment: CDR1 MDHEN and CDR2 SYDVKM. This chain's CDR3 is CASSLWRRTSGATGELFF. Written as DNA, the CDR3 is TGTGCCAGCAGTTTATGGAGACGGACTAGTGGCGCCACCGGGGAGCTGTTTTTT.

The CDR3 loop is CASSPHLGSPNTEAFF. CDR3 in DNA: TGTGCCAGCAGTCCCCATTTGGGCAGCCCGAACACTGAAGCTTTCTTT. The chain links TRBV27 to TRBJ1-1; D is uncertain. Germline V gene data show CDR1 as MNHEY and CDR2 as SMNVEV (reference sequence). CDR3 size: 16 residues. Trimming took off 5 bases at V and 1 base at J, with 17 bases between the two ends.

This chain connects TRBV2 to TRBJ2-3; possible D gene TRBD1, 5 bases. This CDR3 has 13 residues. The V and J ends lost 6 bases and 0 bases respectively, with 7 bases between them. Germline V gives CDR1 SNHLY, CDR2 FYNNEI. CDR3 DNA sequence: TGTGCCAGCAGCAGGGAAAGCACAGATACGCAGTATTTT. This gives the protein CASSRESTDTQYF.

The chain recombines TRBV5-1 with TRBJ1-1, with TRBD1 as a possible D gene (6 bases). Trimming removed 3 bases from V and 2 bases from J, with 17 bases in between. The CDR3 length is 16 residues. CDR1 is SGHRS, CDR2 YFSETQ, per germline. The CDR3: CASSYGTRVINTEAFF. The CDR3, as DNA: TGCGCCAGCAGCTACGGGACAAGGGTAATAAACACTGAAGCTTTCTTT. Complete variable domain (other parts from reference TRBV5-1 and TRBJ1-1): KAGVTQTPRYLIKTRGQQVTLSCSPISGHRSVSWYQQTPGQGLQFLFEYFSETQRNKGNFPGRFSGRQFSNSRSEMNVSTLELGDSALYLCASSYGTRVINTEAFFGQGTRLTVV.

The CDR3 nucleotides read TGTGCCAGCAGTCTAGTGGCGGGAGCGAACTACGAGCAGTACTTC. It codes for CASSLVAGANYEQYF. This chain uses TRBV7-2 with TRBJ2-7, with 7 positions matching TRBD2. With V trimmed by 6 bases and J by 3 bases, 11 bases remained unmatched. Germline V gene sequence: CDR1 SGHTA, CDR2 FQGNSA. This CDR3 has 15 amino acids.

V is TRBV10-1 and J is TRBJ2-3; 11 bases are shared with TRBD2. The length of the CDR3 is 16 residues. Trimming at V came to 2 bases and at J to 3 bases, leaving 4 bases not matched to a gene. The germline gives CDR1 WNHNN, CDR2 SYGVQD (reference sequence). CDR3: CASSERLAGGTDTQYF. In nucleotides, the CDR3 is TGCGCCAGCAGTGAGCGCCTAGCGGGAGGTACAGATACGCAGTATTTT.

J is TRBJ1-2 and V is TRBV7-2, with 7 nucleotides matching TRBD1. V lost 5 bases and J lost 8; bases outside the gene matches: 14. The CDR3 extends over 15 amino acids. The germline V gene encodes CDR1 SGHTA and CDR2 FQGNSA. The CDR3 reads CASSIDNRGGGGYTF. CDR3 nucleotide sequence: TGTGCCAGCAGCATAGACAACAGGGGAGGAGGAGGCTACACCTTC. Using reference TRBV7-2 and TRBJ1-2 for the parts outside the CDR3, the full variable domain is GAGVSQSPSNKVTEKGKDVELRCDPISGHTALYWYRQSLGQGLEFLIYFQGNSAPDKSGLPSDRFSAERTGGSVSTLTIQRTQQEDSAVYLCASSIDNRGGGGYTFGSGTRLTVV.

The rearrangement uses TRBV5-1 and TRBJ2-1; D is possibly TRBD2 (6 bases). V was cut by 3 bases and J by 8 bases, with 12 bases left in between. The CDR3 contains 13 residues. The germline V gene encodes CDR1 SGHRS and CDR2 YFSETQ. The CDR3 region is CASSWQGGDEQFF. In nucleotides, the CDR3 is TGCGCCAGCAGCTGGCAGGGAGGCGATGAGCAGTTCTTC. Supplemented by reference TRBV5-1 and TRBJ2-1, the full variable domain reads KAGVTQTPRYLIKTRGQQVTLSCSPISGHRSVSWYQQTPGQGLQFLFEYFSETQRNKGNFPGRFSGRQFSNSRSEMNVSTLELGDSALYLCASSWQGGDEQFFGPGTRLTVL.

CDR3 sequence (DNA): TGTGCCAGCAATGCCGACAGGAACATTCAGTACTTC. This gives the protein CASNADRNIQYF. The gene calls are TRBV2 and TRBJ2-4; D is perhaps TRBD1 (6 bases). This CDR3 has 12 residues. CDR1 and CDR2 from the germline V gene are SNHLY and FYNNEI. V was cut by 7 bases and J by 7 bases, with 11 bases left in between.

The V call is TRBV5-1, the J call TRBJ2-1; TRBD1 aligns across 7 bases. The CDR3 spans 15 residues. Trimming took 4 bases from V and 6 from J; bases not matched to a gene: 10. In germline, CDR1 is SGHRS, CDR2 YFSETQ. CDR3: CASSRDTTGINEQFF. The CDR3 DNA reads as TGCGCCAGCAGCAGAGACACGACAGGGATCAATGAGCAGTTCTTC.

V and J are TRBV7-8 and TRBJ2-2; 9 nucleotides match TRBD2. The CDR3 is 18 amino acids. V lost 0 bases, J lost 0 bases, and 5 bases stayed unmatched. Germline V lookup: CDR1 SGHVS, CDR2 FQNEAQ. CDR3 sequence reads: CASSLALSSGTNTGELFF. CDR3 DNA: TGTGCCAGCAGCTTAGCGCTCTCTAGCGGGACGAACACCGGGGAGCTGTTTTTT. The full variable domain, rest sourced from reference TRBV7-8 and TRBJ2-2, is GAGVSQSPRYKVAKRGQDVALRCDPISGHVSLFWYQQALGQGPEFLTYFQNEAQLDKSGLPSDRFFAERPEGSVSTLKIQRTQQEDSAVYLCASSLALSSGTNTGELFFGEGSRLTVL.

The chain joins TRBV3-1 (or the pseudogene TRBV3-2) to TRBJ1-1; D is unresolved. V lost 3 bases to trimming and J lost 0 bases, with 8 bases between them. In germline, CDR1 is LGHDT, CDR2 YNNKEL (reference sequence). The CDR3 runs to 14 residues. The CDR3 sequence is CASSQGDMNTEAFF. The CDR3 bases are TGTGCCAGCAGCCAGGGAGATATGAACACTGAAGCTTTCTTT.

V is TRBV3-1 (or the pseudogene TRBV3-2) and J is TRBJ2-1; TRBD2 agrees at 10 bases. Per germline, CDR1 LGHDT and CDR2 YNNKEL (reference sequence). V dropped 0 bases and J dropped 15; count of bases not matched to a gene: 5. CDR3 length: 13 amino acids. The DNA for the CDR3 is TGTGCCAGCAGCCAAGAGCTAGCGGGAGTGGTGTTCTTC. It yields the protein CASSQELAGVVFF.